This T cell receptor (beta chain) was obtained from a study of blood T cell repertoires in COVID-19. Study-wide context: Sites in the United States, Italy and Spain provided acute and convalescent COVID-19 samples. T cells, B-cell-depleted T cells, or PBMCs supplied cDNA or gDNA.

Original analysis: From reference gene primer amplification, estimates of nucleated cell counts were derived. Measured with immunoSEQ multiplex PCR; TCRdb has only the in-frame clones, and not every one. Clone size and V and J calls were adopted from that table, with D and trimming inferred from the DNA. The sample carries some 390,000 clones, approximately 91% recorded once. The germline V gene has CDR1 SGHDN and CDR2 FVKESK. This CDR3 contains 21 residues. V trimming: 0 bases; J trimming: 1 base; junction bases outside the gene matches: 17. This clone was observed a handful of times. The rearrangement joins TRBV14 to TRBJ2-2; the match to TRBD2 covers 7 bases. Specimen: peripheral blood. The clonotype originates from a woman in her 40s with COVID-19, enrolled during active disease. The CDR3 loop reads CASSQDVKRAGLGQNTGELFF. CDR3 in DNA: TGTGCCAGCAGCCAAGATGTTAAACGGGCCGGACTAGGGCAGAACACCGGGGAGCTGTTTTTT.